Listed below are T cell receptor beta chains from one sample, sequenced in a study of OX40 agonist ivuxolimab in advanced cancers. Repertoires were generated with immunoSEQ multiplex PCR, while TCRdb's copy carries only in-frame clones and drops some. The repertoire consists of over 55,000 clones, with roughly nine tenths occurring once and the leading ten covering around 1.8%. The specimen was CD4+ or CD8+ T cells sorted from blood, collected in a trial of the OX40 agonist ivuxolimab. These receptors came from an adult with an advanced solid tumor such as melanoma, head and neck, liver or kidney cancer. Each CDR3 is given with its conserved first and last residue. Each record gives: J gene, clone size, V gene, CDR3 length, D gene, CDR3 DNA, CDR3 protein. A D gene is named only where the DNA matches it firmly. Clone size appears in some rows only: once, few, many, or a class for an expanded clone.

J: TRBJ1-1
size: .
V: TRBV6-5
length: 14
D: TRBD1
DNA: TGTGCCAGCAGAACTCTGATAGGGACAGCGGAAGTTTTCTTT
CDR3: CASRTLIGTAEVFF

J: TRBJ2-7
size: .
V: TRBV21-1
length: 18
D: .
DNA: TGTGCCAGCAGCAAAGGACGGTCCGGGACAGAGCCGATCTACGAGCAGTACTTC
CDR3: CASSKGRSGTEPIYEQYF

J: TRBJ1-2
size: .
V: TRBV7-9
length: 14
D: .
DNA: TGTGCCAGCAGCTCGGGACGTCAACCTTATGGCTACACCTTC
CDR3: CASSSGRQPYGYTF

J: TRBJ2-1
size: .
V: TRBV4-1
length: 15
D: TRBD2
DNA: TGCGCCAGCAGCCCCAGCCAGCGGGATAGGTATGAGCAGTTCTTC
CDR3: CASSPSQRDRYEQFF

J: TRBJ1-2
size: .
V: TRBV6-5
length: 14
D: TRBD1
DNA: TGTGCCAGCAGTGCGGACAGGGGGCTCCCTGGCTACACCTTC
CDR3: CASSADRGLPGYTF

J: TRBJ2-2
size: .
V: TRBV30
length: 15
D: .
DNA: TGTGCCTGGAGAAGGCAGGTTACGAACACCGGGGAGCTGTTTTTT
CDR3: CAWRRQVTNTGELFF

J: TRBJ2-1
size: .
V: TRBV5-8
length: 13
D: .
DNA: TGTGCCAGCAGCCCTCGGACGGATCCGAAGCAGTTCTTC
CDR3: CASSPRTDPKQFF

J: TRBJ1-5
size: .
V: TRBV19
length: 13
D: TRBD1
DNA: TGTGCCAGTAGTAAGACAGGGAATCAGCCCCAGCATTTT
CDR3: CASSKTGNQPQHF

J: TRBJ2-2
size: .
V: TRBV30
length: 13
D: .
DNA: TGTGCCTGGAGAACCGTCCAGAACGGGGAGCTGTTTTTT
CDR3: CAWRTVQNGELFF

J: TRBJ1-2
size: .
V: TRBV19
length: 12
D: .
DNA: TGTGCCAGTAGTATGACCGTAAATGGCTACACCTTC
CDR3: CASSMTVNGYTF

J: TRBJ2-7
size: once
V: TRBV10-3
length: 15
D: TRBD1
DNA: TGTGCCATCGGGGCGGGGGGACAGGGGACCTACGAGCAGTACTTC
CDR3: CAIGAGGQGTYEQYF